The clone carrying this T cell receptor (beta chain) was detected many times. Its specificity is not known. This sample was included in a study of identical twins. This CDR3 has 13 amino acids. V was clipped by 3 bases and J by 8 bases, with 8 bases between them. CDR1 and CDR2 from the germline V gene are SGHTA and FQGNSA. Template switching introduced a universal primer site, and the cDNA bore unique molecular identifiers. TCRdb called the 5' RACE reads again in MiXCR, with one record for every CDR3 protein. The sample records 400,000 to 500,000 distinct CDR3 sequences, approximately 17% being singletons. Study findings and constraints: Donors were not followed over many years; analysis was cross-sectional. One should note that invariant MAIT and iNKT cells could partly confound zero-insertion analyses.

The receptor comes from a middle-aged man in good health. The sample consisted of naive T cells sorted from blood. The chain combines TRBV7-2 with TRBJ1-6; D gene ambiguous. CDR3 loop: CASSFMADSPLHF. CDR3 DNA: TGTGCCAGCAGCTTCATGGCAGATTCACCCCTCCACTTT.